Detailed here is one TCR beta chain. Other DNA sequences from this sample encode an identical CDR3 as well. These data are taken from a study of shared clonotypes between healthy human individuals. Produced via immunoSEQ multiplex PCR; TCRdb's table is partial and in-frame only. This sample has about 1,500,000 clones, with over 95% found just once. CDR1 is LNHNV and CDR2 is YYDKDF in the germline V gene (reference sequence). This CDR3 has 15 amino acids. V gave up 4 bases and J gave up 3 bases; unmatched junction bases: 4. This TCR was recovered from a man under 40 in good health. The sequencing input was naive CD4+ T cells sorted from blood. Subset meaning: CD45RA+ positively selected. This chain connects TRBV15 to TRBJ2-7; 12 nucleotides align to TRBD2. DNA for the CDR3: TGTGCCACCAGCACCGGACTAGCGGGATACTACGAGCAGTACTTC. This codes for CATSTGLAGYYEQYF.